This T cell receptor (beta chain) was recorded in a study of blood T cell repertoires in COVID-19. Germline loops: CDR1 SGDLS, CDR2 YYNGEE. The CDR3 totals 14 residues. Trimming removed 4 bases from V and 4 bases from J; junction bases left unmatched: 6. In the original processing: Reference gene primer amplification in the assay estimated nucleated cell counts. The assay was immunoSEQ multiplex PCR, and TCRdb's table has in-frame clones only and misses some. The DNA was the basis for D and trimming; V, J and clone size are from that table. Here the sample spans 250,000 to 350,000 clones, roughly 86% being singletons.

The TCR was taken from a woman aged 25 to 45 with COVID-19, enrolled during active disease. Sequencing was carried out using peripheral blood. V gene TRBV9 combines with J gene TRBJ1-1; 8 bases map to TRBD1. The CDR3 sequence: CASSPYGQGTEAFF. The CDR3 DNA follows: TGTGCCAGCAGCCCATATGGACAGGGCACTGAAGCTTTCTTT.